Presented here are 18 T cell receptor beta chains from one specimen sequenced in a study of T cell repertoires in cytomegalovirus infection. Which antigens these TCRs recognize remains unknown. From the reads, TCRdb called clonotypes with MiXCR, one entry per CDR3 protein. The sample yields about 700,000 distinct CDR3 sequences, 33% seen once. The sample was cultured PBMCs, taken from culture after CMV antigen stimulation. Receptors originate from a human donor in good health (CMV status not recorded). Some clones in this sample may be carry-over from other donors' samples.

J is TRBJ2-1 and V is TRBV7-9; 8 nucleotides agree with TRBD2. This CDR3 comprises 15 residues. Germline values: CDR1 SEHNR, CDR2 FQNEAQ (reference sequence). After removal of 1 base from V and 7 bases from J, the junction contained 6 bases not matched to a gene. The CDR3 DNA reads TGTGCCAGCAGCTTAGGTGGACTAGCTATGAATGAGCAGTTCTTC. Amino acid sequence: CASSLGGLAMNEQFF.

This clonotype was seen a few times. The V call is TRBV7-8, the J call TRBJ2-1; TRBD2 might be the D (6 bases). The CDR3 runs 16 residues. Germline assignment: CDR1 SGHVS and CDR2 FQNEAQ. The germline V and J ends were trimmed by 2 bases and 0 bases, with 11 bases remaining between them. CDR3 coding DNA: TGTGCCAGCAGCTTAACCGGGACTCGCTCCTACAATGAGCAGTTCTTC. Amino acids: CASSLTGTRSYNEQFF.

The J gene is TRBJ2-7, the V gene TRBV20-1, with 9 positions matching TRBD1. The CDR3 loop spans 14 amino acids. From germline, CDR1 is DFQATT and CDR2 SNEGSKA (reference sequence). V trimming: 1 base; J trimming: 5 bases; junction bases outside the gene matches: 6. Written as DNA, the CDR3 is TGCAGTGCTAGAGGGGACAGGGTGGTCAACGAGCAGTACTTC. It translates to CSARGDRVVNEQYF.

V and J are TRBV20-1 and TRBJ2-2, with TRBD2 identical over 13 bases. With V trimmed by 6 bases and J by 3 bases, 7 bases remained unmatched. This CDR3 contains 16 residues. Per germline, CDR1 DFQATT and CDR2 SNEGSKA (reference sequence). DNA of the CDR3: TGCAGTGCCAGGACTAGCGGGAGCGGTCACACCGGGGAGCTGTTTTTT. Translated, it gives CSARTSGSGHTGELFF.

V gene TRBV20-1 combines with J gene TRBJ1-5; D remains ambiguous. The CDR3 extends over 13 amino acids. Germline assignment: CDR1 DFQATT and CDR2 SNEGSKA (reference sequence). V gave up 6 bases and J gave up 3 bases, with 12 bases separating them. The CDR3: CSALGRDNQPQHF. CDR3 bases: TGCAGTGCCTTAGGGCGAGACAATCAGCCCCAGCATTTT.

The CDR3 DNA reads TGTGCCAGCAGCCCTTTGGGCCGGGTTAATGGGAAACTGTTTTTT. It codes for CASSPLGRVNGKLFF. The rearrangement joins TRBV12-3 or TRBV12-4 to TRBJ1-4, with no clear D. CDR3 length: 15 amino acids. The V end lost 6 bases, the J end lost 11 bases, and 22 bases lay between the germline ends.

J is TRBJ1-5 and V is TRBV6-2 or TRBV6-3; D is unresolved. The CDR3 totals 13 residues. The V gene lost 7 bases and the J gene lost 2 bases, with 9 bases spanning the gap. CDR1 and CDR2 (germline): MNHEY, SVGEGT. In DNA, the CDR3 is TGTGCCAGCACCGAGTGGGGCAATCAGCCCCAGCATTTT. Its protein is CASTEWGNQPQHF.

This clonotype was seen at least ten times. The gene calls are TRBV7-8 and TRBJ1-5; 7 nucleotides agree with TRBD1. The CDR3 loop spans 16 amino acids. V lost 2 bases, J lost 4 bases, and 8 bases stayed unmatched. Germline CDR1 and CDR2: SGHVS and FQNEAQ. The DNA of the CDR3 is TGTGCCAGCAGCTTACACGACAGGGCCGAAAATCAGCCCCAGCATTTT. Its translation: CASSLHDRAENQPQHF. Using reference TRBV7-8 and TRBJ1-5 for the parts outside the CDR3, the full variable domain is GAGVSQSPRYKVAKRGQDVALRCDPISGHVSLFWYQQALGQGPEFLTYFQNEAQLDKSGLPSDRFFAERPEGSVSTLKIQRTQQEDSAVYLCASSLHDRAENQPQHFGDGTRLSIL.

The CDR3 sequence is CATSGGVWYEQYF. The DNA for the CDR3 is TGTGCCACCTCTGGGGGGGTCTGGTACGAGCAGTACTTC. The chain joins TRBV6-6 to TRBJ2-7; 7 bases align to TRBD2. The CDR3 spans 13 residues. Germline V gene lookup returns CDR1 MNHNY and CDR2 SVGAGI (reference sequence). The J segment lost 4 bases and the V segment lost 10 bases, leaving 10 bases of the junction unmatched.

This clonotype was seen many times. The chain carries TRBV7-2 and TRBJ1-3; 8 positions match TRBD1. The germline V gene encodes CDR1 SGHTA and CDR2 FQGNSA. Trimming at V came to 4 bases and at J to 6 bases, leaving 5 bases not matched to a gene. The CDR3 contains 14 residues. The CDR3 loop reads CASSSGTGENTIYF. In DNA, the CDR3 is TGTGCCAGCAGCTCCGGGACAGGTGAAAACACCATATATTTT.

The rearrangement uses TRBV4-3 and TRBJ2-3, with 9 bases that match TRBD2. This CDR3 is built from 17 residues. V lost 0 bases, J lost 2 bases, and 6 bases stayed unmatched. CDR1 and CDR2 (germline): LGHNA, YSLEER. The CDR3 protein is CASSQDRLAGTTDTQYF. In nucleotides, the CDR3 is TGCGCCAGCAGCCAAGATAGGCTAGCGGGAACCACAGATACGCAGTATTTT.

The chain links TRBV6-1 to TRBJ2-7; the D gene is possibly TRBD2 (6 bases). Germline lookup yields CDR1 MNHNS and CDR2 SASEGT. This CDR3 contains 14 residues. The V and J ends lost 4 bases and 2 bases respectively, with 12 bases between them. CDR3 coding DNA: TGTGCCAGCAGTGGGATCGGGGGAACCTACGAGCAGTACTTC. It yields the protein CASSGIGGTYEQYF.

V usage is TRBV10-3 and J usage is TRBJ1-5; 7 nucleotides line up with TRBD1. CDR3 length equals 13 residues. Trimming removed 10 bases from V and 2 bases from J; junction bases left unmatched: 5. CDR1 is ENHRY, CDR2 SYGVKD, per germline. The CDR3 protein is CATGTEGNQPQHF. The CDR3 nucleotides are TGTGCCACCGGGACAGAGGGCAATCAGCCCCAGCATTTT.

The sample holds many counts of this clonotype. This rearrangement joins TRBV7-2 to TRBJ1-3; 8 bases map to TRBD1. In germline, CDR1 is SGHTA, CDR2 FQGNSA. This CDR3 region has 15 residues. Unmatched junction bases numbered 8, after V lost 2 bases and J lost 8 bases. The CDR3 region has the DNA TGTGCCAGCAGCTTAATTAGCCAGGGGGCAGACACCATATATTTT. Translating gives CASSLISQGADTIYF.

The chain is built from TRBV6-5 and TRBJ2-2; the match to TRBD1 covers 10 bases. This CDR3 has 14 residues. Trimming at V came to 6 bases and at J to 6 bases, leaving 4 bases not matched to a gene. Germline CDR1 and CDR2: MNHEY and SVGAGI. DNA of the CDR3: TGTGCCAGCAGAAGGACAGGGGGGGCCGGGGAGCTGTTTTTT. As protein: CASRRTGGAGELFF.

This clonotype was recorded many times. Here the CDR3 DNA reads TGTGCCAGCAGCTTAATAGGGTATAATTCACCCCTCCACTTT. The encoded protein is CASSLIGYNSPLHF. The chain links TRBV7-6 to TRBJ1-6; D is undetermined. In germline, CDR1 is SGHVS, CDR2 FNYEAQ. V lost 2 bases and J lost 4, with 6 bases in between. The CDR3 sequence is 14 residues long.

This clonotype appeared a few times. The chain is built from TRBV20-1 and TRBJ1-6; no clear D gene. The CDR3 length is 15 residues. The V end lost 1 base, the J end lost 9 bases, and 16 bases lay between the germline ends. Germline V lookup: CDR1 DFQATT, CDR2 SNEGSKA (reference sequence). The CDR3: CSARVTTAYGSPLHF. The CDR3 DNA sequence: TGCAGTGCTAGAGTCACCACAGCCTATGGTTCACCCCTCCACTTT.

This CDR3 reads CASSSFSRAYEQYF. In DNA form, the CDR3 reads TGTGCCAGCAGCTCCTTCTCGCGGGCCTACGAGCAGTACTTC. The chain uses TRBV7-6 and TRBJ2-7; weak D call: TRBD2 (5 bases). Trimming shortened V by 4 bases and J by 2 bases, and 12 bases separated the two germline ends. CDR3 size: 14 residues. Germline-derived CDR1 and CDR2 are SGHVS and FNYEAQ.